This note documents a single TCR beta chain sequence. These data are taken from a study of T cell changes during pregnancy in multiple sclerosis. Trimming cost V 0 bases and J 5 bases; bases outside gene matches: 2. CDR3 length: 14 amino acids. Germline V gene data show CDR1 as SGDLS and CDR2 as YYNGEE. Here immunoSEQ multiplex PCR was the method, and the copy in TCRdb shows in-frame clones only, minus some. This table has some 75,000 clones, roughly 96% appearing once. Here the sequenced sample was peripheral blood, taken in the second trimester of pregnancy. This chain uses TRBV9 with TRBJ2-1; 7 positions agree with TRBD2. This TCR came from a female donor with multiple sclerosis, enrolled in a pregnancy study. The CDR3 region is CASSVGGRDNEQFF. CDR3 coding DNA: TGTGCCAGCAGCGTAGGTGGGAGGGACAATGAGCAGTTCTTC.